Listed below are T cell receptor beta chains from one sample, sequenced in a study of T cell responses to AZD1222 COVID-19 vaccine. Clones were sequenced by immunoSEQ multiplex PCR, and TCRdb holds only the in-frame ones, with some missing. The data contain some 150,000 clones, over 80% of them singletons. Sequencing was performed on peripheral blood, taken 28 days after the second dose of the MenACWY control vaccine. The source of these receptors is an adult who received the MenACWY meningococcal vaccine as a control. Both conserved end residues are part of each CDR3. Each record gives: J gene, clone size, V gene, D gene, CDR3 protein, CDR3 DNA. A D gene is named only where the DNA matches it firmly. Some rows mark clone size as missing; the rest say once, few, many or name a class of expanded clone.

J: TRBJ2-3
size: .
V: TRBV11-2
D: TRBD2
CDR3: CASSPAGGRDTQYF
DNA: TGTGCCAGCAGCCCAGCGGGAGGGCGGGATACGCAGTATTTT

J: TRBJ2-1
size: .
V: TRBV24-1
D: TRBD2
CDR3: CATSDWTGTTSKQFF
DNA: TGTGCCACCAGTGACTGGACGGGGACTACCAGTAAGCAGTTCTTC

J: TRBJ2-2
size: .
V: TRBV3-1/TRBV3-2
D: .
CDR3: CASSRVNTGELFF
DNA: TGTGCCAGCAGCCGTGTGAACACCGGGGAGCTGTTTTTT

J: TRBJ1-2
size: .
V: TRBV7-3
D: .
CDR3: CASSLQKSTGIYGYTF
DNA: TGTGCCAGCAGCTTGCAAAAGTCTACGGGGATCTATGGCTACACCTTC

J: TRBJ2-7
size: .
V: TRBV28
D: TRBD1
CDR3: CASSAPGTASAEQYF
DNA: TGTGCCAGCAGTGCCCCCGGGACAGCAAGCGCCGAGCAGTACTTC

J: TRBJ1-1
size: .
V: TRBV7-2
D: .
CDR3: CASSSQEWAYSEAFF
DNA: TGTGCCAGCAGCTCACAAGAGTGGGCGTACAGTGAAGCTTTCTTT

J: TRBJ1-2
size: .
V: TRBV5-1
D: TRBD1
CDR3: CASSFQGAGYGYTF
DNA: TGCGCCAGCAGCTTTCAGGGGGCAGGCTATGGCTACACCTTC

J: TRBJ2-4
size: .
V: TRBV19
D: .
CDR3: CASSIDRVTKNIQYF
DNA: TGTGCCAGTAGTATAGATCGGGTCACCAAAAACATTCAGTACTTC

J: TRBJ2-7
size: .
V: TRBV7-9
D: TRBD1
CDR3: CASSLLMTGQGNEQYF
DNA: TGTGCCAGCAGCTTATTGATGACGGGACAGGGCAACGAGCAGTACTTC

J: TRBJ1-6
size: .
V: TRBV7-2
D: TRBD1
CDR3: CASSFAGTGFYSPLHF
DNA: TGTGCCAGCAGCTTCGCCGGGACAGGGTTTTATTCACCCCTCCACTTT

J: TRBJ1-2
size: .
V: TRBV5-4
D: TRBD1
CDR3: CASSLRTGSGYTF
DNA: TGTGCCAGCAGCCTAAGGACAGGCAGCGGCTACACCTTC

J: TRBJ1-2
size: .
V: TRBV6-6
D: TRBD1
CDR3: CASSYFAGTGNGYTF
DNA: TGTGCCAGCAGTTATTTTGCCGGGACAGGGAATGGCTACACCTTC

J: TRBJ1-1
size: .
V: TRBV29-1
D: .
CDR3: CSARGQNTEAFF
DNA: TGCAGCGCTAGGGGACAGAACACTGAAGCTTTCTTT

J: TRBJ1-4
size: .
V: TRBV7-9
D: .
CDR3: CASSSTTDLNEKLFF
DNA: TGTGCCAGCAGCTCCACGACAGATCTTAATGAAAAACTGTTTTTT

J: TRBJ1-2
size: .
V: TRBV2
D: .
CDR3: CASRGGRSYGYTF
DNA: TGTGCCAGCAGGGGGGGACGGTCCTATGGCTACACCTTC

J: TRBJ2-3
size: .
V: TRBV24-1
D: TRBD1
CDR3: CATSDPGTGVDTQYF
DNA: TGTGCCACCAGTGATCCCGGGACAGGGGTCGATACGCAGTATTTT

J: TRBJ1-4
size: .
V: TRBV18
D: .
CDR3: CASSPSRPPNEKLFF
DNA: TGTGCCAGCTCACCATCAAGGCCCCCTAATGAAAAACTGTTTTTT

J: TRBJ1-3
size: .
V: TRBV6-2/TRBV6-3
D: .
CDR3: CASSSSLAPGQSWNTIYF
DNA: TGTGCCAGCAGTTCCTCCCTCGCCCCCGGACAGTCGTGGAACACCATATATTTT

J: TRBJ1-3
size: once
V: TRBV28
D: TRBD1
CDR3: CASSPGGAGNTIYF
DNA: TGTGCCAGCAGTCCAGGGGGCGCGGGAAACACCATATATTTT

J: TRBJ2-7
size: .
V: TRBV4-2
D: .
CDR3: CASSQDGPISYEQYF
DNA: TGTGCCAGCAGCCAAGATGGACCTATTTCCTACGAGCAGTACTTC

J: TRBJ1-2
size: once
V: TRBV11-2
D: .
CDR3: CASSFPPSGYTF
DNA: TGTGCCAGCAGCTTTCCGCCGTCCGGCTACACCTTC

J: TRBJ1-5
size: .
V: TRBV7-9
D: .
CDR3: CASSLDYQPQHF
DNA: TGTGCCAGCAGCTTAGACTATCAGCCCCAGCATTTT

J: TRBJ1-1
size: .
V: TRBV9
D: .
CDR3: CASSPWTEMNTEAFF
DNA: TGTGCCAGCAGCCCTTGGACAGAGATGAACACTGAAGCTTTCTTT

J: TRBJ2-5
size: .
V: TRBV5-1
D: TRBD2
CDR3: CASTRRGEETQYF
DNA: TGCGCCAGCACCCGTCGGGGGGAAGAGACCCAGTACTTC

J: TRBJ2-7
size: few
V: TRBV29-1
D: .
CDR3: CSVGTGHLSFTYEQYF
DNA: TGCAGCGTTGGGACGGGACACCTCTCTTTTACCTACGAGCAGTACTTC

J: TRBJ2-1
size: .
V: TRBV6-1
D: .
CDR3: CASSEYVGTPSSYNEQFF
DNA: TGTGCCAGCAGTGAATACGTCGGGACTCCGAGCTCCTACAATGAGCAGTTCTTC

J: TRBJ1-5
size: .
V: TRBV28
D: TRBD1
CDR3: CASSSPQQGVIDQPQHF
DNA: TGTGCCAGCAGTTCTCCTCAACAGGGGGTGATAGATCAGCCCCAGCATTTT

J: TRBJ2-1
size: .
V: TRBV5-1
D: TRBD2
CDR3: CASSLVAGNYNEQFF
DNA: TGCGCCAGCAGCTTGGTAGCGGGGAACTACAATGAGCAGTTCTTC

J: TRBJ2-3
size: .
V: TRBV29-1
D: .
CDR3: CSVERLGSSTDTQYF
DNA: TGCAGCGTTGAAAGGTTGGGATCCTCCACAGATACGCAGTATTTT

J: TRBJ2-1
size: once
V: TRBV30
D: .
CDR3: CAGGRRGWIDEQFF
DNA: TGTGCCGGAGGGCGAAGAGGATGGATTGATGAGCAGTTCTTC

J: TRBJ1-2
size: .
V: TRBV29-1
D: .
CDR3: CSGTDLNYGYTF
DNA: TGCAGCGGGACAGACCTTAACTATGGCTACACCTTC

J: TRBJ2-7
size: .
V: TRBV6-5
D: .
CDR3: CATESGDGLYEQYF
DNA: TGTGCCACCGAGTCGGGGGACGGACTTTACGAGCAGTACTTC

J: TRBJ1-2
size: .
V: TRBV19
D: .
CDR3: CASSIMGGGAFYGYTF
DNA: TGTGCCAGTAGTATTATGGGAGGAGGAGCCTTCTATGGCTACACCTTC

J: TRBJ2-5
size: .
V: TRBV7-9
D: TRBD2
CDR3: CASSPETSLETQYF
DNA: TGTGCCAGCAGCCCCGAGACTAGCCTAGAGACCCAGTACTTC

J: TRBJ2-1
size: .
V: TRBV5-1
D: .
CDR3: CASSLATYSGASGPYNEQFF
DNA: TGCGCCAGCAGCTTGGCCACTTATTCAGGGGCAAGCGGACCCTACAATGAGCAGTTCTTC

J: TRBJ1-2
size: .
V: TRBV5-4
D: .
CDR3: CASSLDRGLVYGYTF
DNA: TGTGCCAGCAGCTTGGATAGGGGATTGGTCTATGGCTACACCTTC

J: TRBJ2-3
size: once
V: TRBV28
D: .
CDR3: CASSPSLVGGDTQYF
DNA: TGTGCCAGCAGTCCCTCCCTTGTTGGTGGAGATACGCAGTATTTT

J: TRBJ2-7
size: .
V: TRBV19
D: .
CDR3: CASSMDRIYEQYF
DNA: TGTGCCAGTAGTATGGACAGAATCTACGAGCAGTACTTC

J: TRBJ1-4
size: .
V: TRBV19
D: .
CDR3: CASNRQVQEKLFF
DNA: TGTGCCAGTAACCGACAGGTCCAAGAAAAACTGTTTTTT

J: TRBJ2-5
size: .
V: TRBV5-1
D: TRBD1
CDR3: CASSFSPGQIQETQYF
DNA: TGCGCCAGCAGCTTTAGCCCGGGACAGATCCAAGAGACCCAGTACTTC

J: TRBJ2-3
size: .
V: TRBV30
D: TRBD2
CDR3: CAGGGTSGNTDTQYF
DNA: TGTGCCGGGGGGGGGACTAGCGGGAACACAGATACGCAGTATTTT

J: TRBJ1-2
size: .
V: TRBV24-1
D: .
CDR3: CATSDLSEVGYTF
DNA: TGTGCCACCAGTGATCTCAGCGAAGTGGGCTACACCTTC

J: TRBJ1-2
size: once
V: TRBV5-1
D: .
CDR3: CASSLTGPDGYTF
DNA: TGCGCCAGCAGCCTAACAGGGCCAGATGGCTACACCTTC

J: TRBJ1-2
size: few
V: TRBV4-1
D: .
CDR3: CASRPTGGDGYTF
DNA: TGCGCCAGCAGACCGACCGGCGGGGATGGCTACACCTTC

J: TRBJ2-2
size: few
V: TRBV11-3
D: TRBD1
CDR3: CASSSTGTDNTGELFF
DNA: TGTGCCAGCAGCTCGACCGGGACAGACAACACCGGGGAGCTGTTTTTT

J: TRBJ2-7
size: .
V: TRBV9
D: .
CDR3: CASSGQTGTEQYF
DNA: TGTGCCAGCAGCGGACAAACGGGGACCGAGCAGTACTTC

J: TRBJ2-3
size: once
V: TRBV30
D: TRBD2
CDR3: CAWKGLTYNPISTDTQYF
DNA: TGTGCCTGGAAGGGACTAACCTACAATCCCATTAGCACAGATACGCAGTATTTT

J: TRBJ2-1
size: .
V: TRBV3-1/TRBV3-2
D: TRBD2
CDR3: CASSPRGGLVFF
DNA: TGTGCCAGCAGCCCAAGAGGGGGACTAGTGTTCTTC

J: TRBJ1-3
size: once
V: TRBV4-3
D: TRBD1
CDR3: CASSSTGVGNTIYF
DNA: TGCGCCAGCAGCTCGACAGGGGTGGGAAACACCATATATTTT

J: TRBJ2-5
size: .
V: TRBV7-2
D: .
CDR3: CASSLQAAGAAGPKKTQYF
DNA: TGTGCCAGCAGCCTACAGGCGGCAGGGGCCGCGGGGCCAAAGAAGACCCAGTACTTC

J: TRBJ1-1
size: .
V: TRBV20-1
D: .
CDR3: CSASYSDSGVNTEAFF
DNA: TGCAGTGCTAGTTACTCGGACAGCGGGGTGAACACTGAAGCTTTCTTT

J: TRBJ1-6
size: .
V: TRBV7-9
D: .
CDR3: CASSSDLFSPLHF
DNA: TGTGCCAGCAGCTCGGATCTTTTTTCACCCCTCCACTTT

J: TRBJ1-2
size: .
V: TRBV27
D: TRBD1
CDR3: CASSLTWQGAVYGYTF
DNA: TGTGCCAGCAGTTTAACCTGGCAGGGGGCTGTCTATGGCTACACCTTC

J: TRBJ2-1
size: .
V: TRBV6-5
D: .
CDR3: CASSHHGDEQFF
DNA: TGTGCCAGCAGTCATCATGGTGATGAGCAGTTCTTC

J: TRBJ2-5
size: .
V: TRBV7-2
D: .
CDR3: CASSPAEWSETQYF
DNA: TGTGCCAGCAGCCCAGCGGAGTGGAGCGAGACCCAGTACTTC